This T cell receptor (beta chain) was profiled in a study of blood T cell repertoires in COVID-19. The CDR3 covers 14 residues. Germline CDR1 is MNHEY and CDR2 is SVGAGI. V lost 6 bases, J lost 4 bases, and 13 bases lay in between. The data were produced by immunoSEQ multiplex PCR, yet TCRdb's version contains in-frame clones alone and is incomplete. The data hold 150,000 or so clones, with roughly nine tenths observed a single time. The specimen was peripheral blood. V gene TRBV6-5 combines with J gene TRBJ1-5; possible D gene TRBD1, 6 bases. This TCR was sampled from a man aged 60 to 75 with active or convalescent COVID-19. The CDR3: CASRNRARNQPQHF. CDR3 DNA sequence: TGTGCCAGCAGAAACAGGGCGAGAAATCAGCCCCAGCATTTT.